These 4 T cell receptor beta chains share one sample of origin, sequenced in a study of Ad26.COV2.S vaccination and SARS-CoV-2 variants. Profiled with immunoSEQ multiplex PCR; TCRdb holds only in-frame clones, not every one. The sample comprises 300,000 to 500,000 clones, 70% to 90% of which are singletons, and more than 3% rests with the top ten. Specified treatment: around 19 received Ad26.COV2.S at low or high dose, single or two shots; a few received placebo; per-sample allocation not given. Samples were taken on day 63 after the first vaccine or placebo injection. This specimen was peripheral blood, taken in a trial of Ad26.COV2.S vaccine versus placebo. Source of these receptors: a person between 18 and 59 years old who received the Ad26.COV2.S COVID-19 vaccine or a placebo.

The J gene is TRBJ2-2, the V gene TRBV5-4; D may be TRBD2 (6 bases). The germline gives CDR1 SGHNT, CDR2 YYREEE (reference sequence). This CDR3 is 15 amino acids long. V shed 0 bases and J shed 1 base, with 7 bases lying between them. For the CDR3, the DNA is TGTGCCAGCAGCTTGGAGGGACTGAACACCGGGGAGCTGTTTTTT. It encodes CASSLEGLNTGELFF.

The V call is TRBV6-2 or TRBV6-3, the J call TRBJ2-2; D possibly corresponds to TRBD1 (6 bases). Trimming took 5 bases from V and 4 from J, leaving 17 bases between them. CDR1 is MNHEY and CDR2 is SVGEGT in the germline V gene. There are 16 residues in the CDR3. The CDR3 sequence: CASSTRQVWATGELFF. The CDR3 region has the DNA TGTGCCAGCAGTACCCGACAGGTTTGGGCCACCGGGGAGCTGTTTTTT.

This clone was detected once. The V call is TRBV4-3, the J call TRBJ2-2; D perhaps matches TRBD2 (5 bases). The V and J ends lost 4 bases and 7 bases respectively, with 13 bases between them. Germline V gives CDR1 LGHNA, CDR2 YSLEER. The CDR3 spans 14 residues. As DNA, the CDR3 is TGCGCCAGCAGCCCGGGGTTTTCGGACGGGGAGCTGTTTTTT. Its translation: CASSPGFSDGELFF.

CDR3 nucleotide sequence: TGTGCCAGCAGCCGCCGGACAGGTAGCACAGATACGCAGTATTTT. It translates to CASSRRTGSTDTQYF. The chain joins TRBV14 to TRBJ2-3, with TRBD1 matching 7 bases. Germline V gene sequence: CDR1 SGHDN, CDR2 FVKESK. With 4 bases clipped from V and 0 bases from J, the junction kept 4 bases outside the gene matches. CDR3 length: 15 amino acids. Full variable domain (missing parts from reference TRBV14 and TRBJ2-3): EAGVTQFPSHSVIEKGQTVTLRCDPISGHDNLYWYRRVMGKEIKFLLHFVKESKQDESGMPNNRFLAERTGGTYSTLKVQPAELEDSGVYFCASSRRTGSTDTQYFGPGTRLTVL.